Listed here are 4 T cell receptor beta chains from one sample, sequenced in a study of T cells in localized non-small cell lung cancer. Using immunoSEQ multiplex PCR, the repertoire was profiled, and TCRdb retains in-frame clones only, with some absent. Among around 91,000 clones listed, 87% were seen once. This specimen consisted of peripheral blood, obtained before any cancer treatment. These receptors were obtained from a man between 40 and 75 years old with stage I squamous cell lung carcinoma.

This clone appeared a single time. The rearrangement joins TRBV7-3 to TRBJ2-2; D gene ambiguous. This CDR3 is built from 13 residues. Germline-derived CDR1 and CDR2 are SGHTA and FQGTGA. Trimming shortened V by 8 bases and J by 9 bases, and 16 bases separated the two germline ends. The CDR3 here is CASSAHPGRELFF. In nucleotides, the CDR3 is TGTGCCAGCTCGGCACACCCAGGCAGGGAGCTGTTTTTT.

The chain recombines TRBV10-3 with TRBJ2-3; D is possibly TRBD2 (6 bases). This CDR3 has 15 amino acids. The germline CDR1 and CDR2 sequences are ENHRY and SYGVKD. Trimming stripped 6 bases from V and 2 bases from J, with 15 bases between. CDR3 nucleotides: TGTGCCATCAGGCAGACTAGTTCATTCACAGATACGCAGTATTTT. Amino acid sequence: CAIRQTSSFTDTQYF.

The J gene is TRBJ1-2, the V gene TRBV5-8, with TRBD1 as a possible D gene (5 bases). The CDR3 has 14 residues. V lost 4 bases and J 3 bases, leaving 13 bases between the germline ends. CDR1 SGHTS and CDR2 YDEGEE come from the germline V gene. Written as DNA, the CDR3 is TGTGCCAGCAGCCGCGGGCAGGGAGACTATGGCTACACCTTC. Protein: CASSRGQGDYGYTF.

The chain carries TRBV19 and TRBJ1-2; TRBD1 might be the D (6 bases). The CDR3 has 15 amino acids. Germline lookup yields CDR1 LNHDA and CDR2 SQIVND (reference sequence). The germline V and J ends were trimmed by 6 bases and 9 bases, with 23 bases remaining between them. CDR3 loop: CASSNPPLGAYSYTF. The CDR3 DNA is TGTGCCAGTAGCAACCCTCCGTTGGGGGCATATAGCTACACCTTC. The full variable domain, rest sourced from reference TRBV19 and TRBJ1-2, is DGGITQSPKYLFRKEGQNVTLSCEQNLNHDAMYWYRQDPGQGLRLIYYSQIVNDFQKGDIAEGYSVSREKKESFPLTVTSAQKNPTAFYLCASSNPPLGAYSYTFGSGTRLTVV.